The table lists the clone carrying this TCR beta chain with a few counts. Use of 60 Vbeta and 13 Jbeta primers characterized the PCR. The table came from immunoSEQ multiplex PCR; TCRdb's copy has only in-frame clones and leaves some out. The data hold fewer than 250,000 clones, with around 83% observed a single time. The data were taken from a study of cytomegalovirus exposure and HLA in healthy donors. Background on the study: A preliminary data release comprised roughly 85 million unique TCRs obtained from HLA-typed donors.

CDR1 is WSHSY, CDR2 SAAADI, per germline. The CDR3 totals 15 residues. The J segment lost 4 bases and the V segment lost 4 bases, leaving 8 bases of the junction unmatched. The clonotype comes from a man in his forties in good health and CMV-seropositive. The rearrangement joins TRBV10-2 to TRBJ2-7, with 9 bases identical to TRBD2. Sequenced material: PBMCs. CDR3 sequence: CASSGLETSGYEQYF. The CDR3 DNA is TGCGCCAGCAGTGGGCTGGAGACTAGCGGATACGAGCAGTACTTC.